This T cell receptor (beta chain) derives from a study of blood T cell repertoires in COVID-19. Study background: The origin of the acute and convalescent COVID-19 samples was the United States, Italy and Spain.

In its sample, this clone was seen a few times. The method was immunoSEQ multiplex PCR; TCRdb's version includes in-frame clones alone and lacks a portion of them. The sample carries fewer than 300,000 clones, approximately 90% recorded once. Germline CDR1 and CDR2: MNHNS and SASEGT. V shed 3 bases and J shed 2 bases, with 11 bases lying between them. The CDR3 covers 14 residues. Sequenced material: peripheral blood. The chain links TRBV6-1 to TRBJ2-7, with a possible D match to TRBD1 (5 bases). The TCR originated in a young man with acute or convalescent COVID-19. CDR3 sequence reads: CASSDRVVTYEQYF. CDR3 in DNA: TGTGCCAGCAGTGACAGGGTTGTTACCTACGAGCAGTACTTC.